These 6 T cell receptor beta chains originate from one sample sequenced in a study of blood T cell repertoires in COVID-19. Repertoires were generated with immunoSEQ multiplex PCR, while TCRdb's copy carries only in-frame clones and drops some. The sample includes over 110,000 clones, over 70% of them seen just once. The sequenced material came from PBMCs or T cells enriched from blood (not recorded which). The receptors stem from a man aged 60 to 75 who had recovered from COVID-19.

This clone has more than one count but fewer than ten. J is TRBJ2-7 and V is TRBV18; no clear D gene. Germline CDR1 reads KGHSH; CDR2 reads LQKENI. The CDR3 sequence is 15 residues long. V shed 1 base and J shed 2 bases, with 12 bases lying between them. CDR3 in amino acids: CASSPLLHAAYEQYF. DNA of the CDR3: TGTGCCAGCTCACCACTCCTACACGCGGCCTACGAGCAGTACTTC.

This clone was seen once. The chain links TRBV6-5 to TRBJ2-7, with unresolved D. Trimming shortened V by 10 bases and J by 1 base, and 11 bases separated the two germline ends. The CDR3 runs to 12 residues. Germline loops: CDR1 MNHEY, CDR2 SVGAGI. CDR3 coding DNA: TGTGCCATTTCTACTCGTTCCTACGAGCAGTACTTC. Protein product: CAISTRSYEQYF.

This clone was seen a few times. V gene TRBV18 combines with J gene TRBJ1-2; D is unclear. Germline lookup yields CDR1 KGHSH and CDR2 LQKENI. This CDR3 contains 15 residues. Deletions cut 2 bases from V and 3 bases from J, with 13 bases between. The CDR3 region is CASSPSRDTDYGYTF. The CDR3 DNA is TGTGCCAGCTCACCATCGAGGGATACGGACTATGGCTACACCTTC.

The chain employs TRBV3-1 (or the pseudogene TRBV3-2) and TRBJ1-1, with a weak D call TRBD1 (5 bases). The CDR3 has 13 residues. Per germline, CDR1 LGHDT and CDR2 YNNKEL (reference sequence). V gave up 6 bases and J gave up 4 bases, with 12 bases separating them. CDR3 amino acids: CASRRGSATEAFF. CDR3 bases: TGTGCCAGCAGAAGGGGTTCGGCCACTGAAGCTTTCTTT.

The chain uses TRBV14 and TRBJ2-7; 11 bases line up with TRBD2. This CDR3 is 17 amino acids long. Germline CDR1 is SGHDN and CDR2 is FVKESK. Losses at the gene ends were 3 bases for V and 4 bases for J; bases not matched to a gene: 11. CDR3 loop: CASSHNPLAGVDYEQYF. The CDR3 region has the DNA TGTGCCAGCAGCCACAACCCACTAGCGGGAGTGGATTACGAGCAGTACTTC.

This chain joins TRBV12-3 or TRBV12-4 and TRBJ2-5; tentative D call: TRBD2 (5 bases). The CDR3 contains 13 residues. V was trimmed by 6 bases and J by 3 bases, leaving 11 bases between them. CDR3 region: CASRGAGEETQYF. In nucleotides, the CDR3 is TGTGCCAGCAGAGGTGCGGGCGAAGAGACCCAGTACTTC.